This record covers a single T cell receptor beta chain. Participants were aged roughly 18 to 100 years from some 24 US areas. Authors' analysis steps: Nucleated cell number was recorded as an estimate derived from reference gene primer amplification. Profiled with immunoSEQ multiplex PCR; TCRdb holds only in-frame clones, not every one. V, J and clone size were drawn from that table, and D and trimming were deduced from the DNA. The data hold about 130,000 clones, with roughly 80% observed a single time. The record originates from a study of blood T cell repertoires in COVID-19. At the level of the study: Spain, Italy and the United States supplied samples that represented acute and convalescent COVID-19. In each case, the material was cDNA or gDNA derived from T cells, B-cell-depleted T cells, or PBMCs.

V was shortened by 6 bases and J by 4 bases, with 9 bases between the two germline ends. CDR1 is LGHNT, CDR2 FRNRAP, per germline. This CDR3 is built from 13 residues. V is TRBV12-5 and J is TRBJ1-4, with a weak D call TRBD1 (5 bases). Source material: PBMCs or T cells enriched from blood (not recorded which). The source of this sequence is a man between 50 and 59 years old who had recovered from COVID-19. The CDR3 reads CASGPDSNEKLFF. As DNA, the CDR3 is TGTGCTAGTGGACCAGACAGTAATGAAAAACTGTTTTTT.